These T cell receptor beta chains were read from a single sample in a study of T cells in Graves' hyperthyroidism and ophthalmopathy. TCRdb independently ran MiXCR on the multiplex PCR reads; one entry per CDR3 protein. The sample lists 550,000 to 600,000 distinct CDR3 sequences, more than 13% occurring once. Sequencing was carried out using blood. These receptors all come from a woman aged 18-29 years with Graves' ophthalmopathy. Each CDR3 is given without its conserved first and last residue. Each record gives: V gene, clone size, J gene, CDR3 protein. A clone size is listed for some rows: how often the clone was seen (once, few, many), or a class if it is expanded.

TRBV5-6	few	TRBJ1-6	ASSLGGISSPLH
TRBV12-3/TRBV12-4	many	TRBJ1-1	ASRQRNTEAF
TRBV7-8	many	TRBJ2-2	ASSRTSGSPSTGELF
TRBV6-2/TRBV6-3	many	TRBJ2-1	ASSPSGWGSNEQF
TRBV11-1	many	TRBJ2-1	ASSPPARNNEQF
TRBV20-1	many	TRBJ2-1	SALPQVGYNEQF
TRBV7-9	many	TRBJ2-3	ASSLAAGAGDTQY
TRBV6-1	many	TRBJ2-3	ASSEMSASGTDTQY
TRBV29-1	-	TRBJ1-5	SVVGDSNQPQH
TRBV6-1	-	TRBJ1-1	ASRPGSRTEAF
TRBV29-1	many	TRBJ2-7	SVELGQVPSYEQY
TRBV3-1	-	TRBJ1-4	ASSPLAGPGEKLF
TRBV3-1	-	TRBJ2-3	ASSQEESILAGEKSTDTQY
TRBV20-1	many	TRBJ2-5	SARDSWEETQY
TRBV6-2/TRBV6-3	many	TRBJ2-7	ASSYDRGLFYEQY
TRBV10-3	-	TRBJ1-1	ATQGGLNTEAF
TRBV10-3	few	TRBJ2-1	AISSGLARYNEQF
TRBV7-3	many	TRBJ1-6	ATLIRGQGSPLH
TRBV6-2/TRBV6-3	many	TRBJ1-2	ASSPGTGFDRGYT
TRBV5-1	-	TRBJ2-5	ASSLVSGSQETQY
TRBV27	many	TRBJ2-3	ASRYRTVPSTDTQY
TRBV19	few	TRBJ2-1	ASSSSSGRTYNEQF
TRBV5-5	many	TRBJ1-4	ASSRVTKEKLF
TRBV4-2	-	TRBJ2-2	ASSQENTGENTGELF
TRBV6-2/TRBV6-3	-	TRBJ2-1	ASSYNSGGRNGQF
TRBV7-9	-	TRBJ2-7	ASSLPRTAGVYEQY
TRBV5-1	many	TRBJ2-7	ASSLGRDRVIYEQY
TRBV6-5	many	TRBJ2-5	ASSYSTGLGMGTQY
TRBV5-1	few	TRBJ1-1	ASTRAATGYTEAF
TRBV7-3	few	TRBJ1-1	ASSLTLGGRTEAF
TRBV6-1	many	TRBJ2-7	ASSAGFPNSYEQY
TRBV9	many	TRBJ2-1	ASSVTGTSYNEQF
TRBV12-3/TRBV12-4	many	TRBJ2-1	ASSFLGLLSYNEQF
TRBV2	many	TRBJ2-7	ASKSSAHEQY
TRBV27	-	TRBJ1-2	ASSTSGTGAKRGYGYT
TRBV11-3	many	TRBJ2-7	ASSSRASGPYEQY
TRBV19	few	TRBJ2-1	ASSIPRTSGYNEQF
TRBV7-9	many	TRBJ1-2	ASSLGRERANYGYT
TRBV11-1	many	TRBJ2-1	ASSLGPRPASSYNEQF
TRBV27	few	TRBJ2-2	ASSPRLAAGELF
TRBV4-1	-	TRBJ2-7	ASSDGLTGEQY